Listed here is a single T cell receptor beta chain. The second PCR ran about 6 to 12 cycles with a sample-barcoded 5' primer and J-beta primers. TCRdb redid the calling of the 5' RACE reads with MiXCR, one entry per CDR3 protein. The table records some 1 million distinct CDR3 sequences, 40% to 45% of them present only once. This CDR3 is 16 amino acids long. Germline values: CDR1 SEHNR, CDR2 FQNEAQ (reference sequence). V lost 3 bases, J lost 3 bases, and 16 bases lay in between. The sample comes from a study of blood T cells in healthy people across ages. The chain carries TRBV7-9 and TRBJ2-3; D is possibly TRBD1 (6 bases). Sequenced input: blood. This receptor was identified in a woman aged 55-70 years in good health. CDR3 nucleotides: TGTGCCAGCAGCTTTCGAGGGGGTAGCGTTACAGATACGCAGTATTTT. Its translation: CASSFRGGSVTDTQYF.